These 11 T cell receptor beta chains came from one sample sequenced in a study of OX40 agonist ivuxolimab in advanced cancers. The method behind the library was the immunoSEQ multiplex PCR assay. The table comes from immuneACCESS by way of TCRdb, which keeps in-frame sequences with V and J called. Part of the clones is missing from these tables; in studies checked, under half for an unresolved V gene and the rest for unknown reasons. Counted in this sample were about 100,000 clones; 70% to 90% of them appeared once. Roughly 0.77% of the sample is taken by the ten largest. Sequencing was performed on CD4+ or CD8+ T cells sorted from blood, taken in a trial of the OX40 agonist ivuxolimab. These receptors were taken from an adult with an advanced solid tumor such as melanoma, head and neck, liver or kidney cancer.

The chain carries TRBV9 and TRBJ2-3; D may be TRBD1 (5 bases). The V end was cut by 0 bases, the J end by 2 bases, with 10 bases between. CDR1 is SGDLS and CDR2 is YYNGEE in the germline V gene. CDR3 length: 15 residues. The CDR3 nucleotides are TGTGCCAGCAGCGTAGATGAAGGGGTCACAGATACGCAGTATTTT. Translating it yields CASSVDEGVTDTQYF.

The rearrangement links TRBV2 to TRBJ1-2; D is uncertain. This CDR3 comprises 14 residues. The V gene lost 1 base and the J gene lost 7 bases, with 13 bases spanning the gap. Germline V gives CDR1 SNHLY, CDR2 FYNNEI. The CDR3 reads CASSEGNRPAGYTF. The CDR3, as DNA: TGTGCCAGCAGTGAAGGGAACCGACCGGCTGGCTACACCTTC. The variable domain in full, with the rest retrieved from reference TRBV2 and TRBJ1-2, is EPEVTQTPSHQVTQMGQEVILRCVPISNHLYFYWYRQILGQKVEFLVSFYNNEISEKSEIFDDQFSVERPDGSNFTLKIRSTKLEDSAMYFCASSEGNRPAGYTFGSGTRLTVV.

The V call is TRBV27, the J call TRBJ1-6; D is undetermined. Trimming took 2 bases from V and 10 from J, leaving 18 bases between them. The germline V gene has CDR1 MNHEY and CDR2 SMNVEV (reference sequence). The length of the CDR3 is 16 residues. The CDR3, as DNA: TGTGCCAGCAGTTTAACATACCCAATTCCCGTCTCACCCCTCCACTTT. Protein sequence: CASSLTYPIPVSPLHF.

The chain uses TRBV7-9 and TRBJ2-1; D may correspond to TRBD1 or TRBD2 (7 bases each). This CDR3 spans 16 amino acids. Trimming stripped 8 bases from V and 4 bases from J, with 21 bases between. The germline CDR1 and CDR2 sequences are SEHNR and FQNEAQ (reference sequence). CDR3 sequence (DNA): TGTGCCAGCGCTGTACTTGGGGGGGACAGTTACAATGAGCAGTTCTTC. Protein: CASAVLGGDSYNEQFF.

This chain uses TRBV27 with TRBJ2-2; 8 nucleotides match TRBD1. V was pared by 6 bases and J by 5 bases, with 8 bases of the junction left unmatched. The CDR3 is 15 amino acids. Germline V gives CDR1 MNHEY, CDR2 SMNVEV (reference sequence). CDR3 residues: CASSPQGTGTGELFF. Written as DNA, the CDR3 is TGTGCCAGCAGCCCTCAAGGGACAGGTACCGGGGAGCTGTTTTTT.

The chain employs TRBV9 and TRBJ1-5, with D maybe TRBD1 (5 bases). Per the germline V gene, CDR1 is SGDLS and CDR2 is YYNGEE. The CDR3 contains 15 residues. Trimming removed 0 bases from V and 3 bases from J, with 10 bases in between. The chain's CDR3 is CASSVAGDPNQPQHF. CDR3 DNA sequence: TGTGCCAGCAGCGTAGCCGGGGACCCCAATCAGCCCCAGCATTTT. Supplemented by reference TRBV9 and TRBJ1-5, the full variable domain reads DSGVTQTPKHLITATGQRVTLRCSPRSGDLSVYWYQQSLDQGLQFLIQYYNGEERAKGNILERFSAQQFPDLHSELNLSSLELGDSALYFCASSVAGDPNQPQHFGDGTRLSIL.

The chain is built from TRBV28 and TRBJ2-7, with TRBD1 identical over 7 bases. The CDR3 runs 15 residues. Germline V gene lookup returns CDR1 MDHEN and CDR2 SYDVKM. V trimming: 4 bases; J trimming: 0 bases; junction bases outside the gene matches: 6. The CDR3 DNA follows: TGTGCCAGCAGTTCACCGGGACAGCGCTCCTACGAGCAGTACTTC. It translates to CASSSPGQRSYEQYF.

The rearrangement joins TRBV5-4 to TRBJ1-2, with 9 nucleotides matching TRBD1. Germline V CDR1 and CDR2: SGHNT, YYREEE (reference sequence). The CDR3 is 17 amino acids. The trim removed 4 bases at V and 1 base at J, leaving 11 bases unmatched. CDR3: CASSPGQGTLYNYGYTF. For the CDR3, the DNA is TGTGCCAGCAGCCCGGGACAGGGAACCCTCTATAACTATGGCTACACCTTC.

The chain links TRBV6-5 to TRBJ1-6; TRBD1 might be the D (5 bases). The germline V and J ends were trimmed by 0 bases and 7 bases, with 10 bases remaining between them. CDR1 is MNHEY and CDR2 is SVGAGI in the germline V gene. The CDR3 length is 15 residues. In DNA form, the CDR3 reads TGTGCCAGCAGTTACTCAGGGGATGGGAATTCACCCCTCCACTTT. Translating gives CASSYSGDGNSPLHF.

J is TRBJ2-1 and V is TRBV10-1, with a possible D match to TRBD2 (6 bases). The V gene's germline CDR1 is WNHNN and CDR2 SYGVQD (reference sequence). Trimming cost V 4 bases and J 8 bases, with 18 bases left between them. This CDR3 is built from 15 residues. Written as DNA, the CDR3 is TGCGCCAGCAGTGTTTTAACTAGCTCCCGCCATGAGCAGTTCTTC. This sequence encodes CASSVLTSSRHEQFF.

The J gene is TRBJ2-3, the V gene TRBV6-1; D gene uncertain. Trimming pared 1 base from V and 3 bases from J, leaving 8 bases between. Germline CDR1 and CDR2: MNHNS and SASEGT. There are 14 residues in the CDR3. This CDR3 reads CASSEGVATDTQYF. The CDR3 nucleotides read TGTGCCAGCAGTGAAGGGGTCGCGACAGATACGCAGTATTTT.